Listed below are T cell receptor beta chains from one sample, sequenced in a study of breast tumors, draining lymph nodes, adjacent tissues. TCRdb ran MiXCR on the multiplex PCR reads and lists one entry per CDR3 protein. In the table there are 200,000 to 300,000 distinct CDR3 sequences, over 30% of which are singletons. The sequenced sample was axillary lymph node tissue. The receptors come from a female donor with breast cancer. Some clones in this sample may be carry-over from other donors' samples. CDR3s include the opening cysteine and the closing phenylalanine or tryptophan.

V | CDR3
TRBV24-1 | CATSGTGLAGTRDTQYF
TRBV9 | CASSVDSVMNTEAFF
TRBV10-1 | CASSYSTGSGTAVDTQYF
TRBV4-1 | CASSQGGEPETQYF
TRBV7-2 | CASSLVSGHNEQFF
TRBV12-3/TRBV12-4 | CASSANSGRAGYEQYF
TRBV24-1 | CAITGQGIYEQYF
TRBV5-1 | CASSLVAGTKETQYF
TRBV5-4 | CASSLAGPPGQVGNTIYF
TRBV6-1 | CASSEVPSAPEAFF
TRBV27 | CASSYIAGVTDTQYF
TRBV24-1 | CATSDQDGMVELFF
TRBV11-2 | CASSLLSSGLQETQYF
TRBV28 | CASSPPLASEQFF
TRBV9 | CASSVGAAGAYNEQFF
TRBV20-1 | CSAISTVDEQFF
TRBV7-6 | CASSLERGVGTDTQYF
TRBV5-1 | CASRGTGKQETQYF
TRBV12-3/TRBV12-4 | CASRKLTGPTKNIQYF
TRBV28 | CASSPTTGNYGYTF
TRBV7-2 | CASNLLGGEGDTQYF
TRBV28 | CASTFTRTITGELFF
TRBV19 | CASSGTRGNTIYF
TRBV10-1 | CASSERTSGRSGDTQYF
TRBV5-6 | CASSLRQGATDTQYF
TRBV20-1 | CSASTSGKTGGNEQFF
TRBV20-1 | CSAKAGGGTDTQYF
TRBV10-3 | CAIRVTGTGLAGELFF
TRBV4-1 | CASSQEQGASYNEQFF
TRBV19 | CASSWTGGYEQYF
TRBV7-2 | CASSERERTYNEQFF
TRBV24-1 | CATSDPGRSQPQHF
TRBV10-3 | CAISDQGARRGSPLHF
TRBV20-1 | CSAGGISGDPEETQYF
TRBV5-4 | CASSSRSTGRVGNMDREQYF
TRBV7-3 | CASSLDRVRVQYF
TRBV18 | CASSEKGGTGNQPQHF
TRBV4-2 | CASSQGLGRAFETQYF
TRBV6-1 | CATALAGASKNIQYF
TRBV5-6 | CASSVDRPRQETQYF
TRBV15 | CATSRDLDTQYF